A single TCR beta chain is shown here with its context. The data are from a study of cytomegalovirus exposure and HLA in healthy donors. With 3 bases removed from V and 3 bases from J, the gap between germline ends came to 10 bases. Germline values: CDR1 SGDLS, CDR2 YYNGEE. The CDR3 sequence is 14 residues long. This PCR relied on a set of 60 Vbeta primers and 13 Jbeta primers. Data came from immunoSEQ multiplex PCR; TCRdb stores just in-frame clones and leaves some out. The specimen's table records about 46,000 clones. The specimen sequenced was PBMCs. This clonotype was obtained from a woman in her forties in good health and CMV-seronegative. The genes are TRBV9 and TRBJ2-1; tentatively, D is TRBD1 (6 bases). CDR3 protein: CASSGKGDYNEQFF. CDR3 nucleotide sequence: TGTGCCAGCAGCGGGAAGGGGGACTACAATGAGCAGTTCTTC.